A single sample is the source of the 10 T cell receptor beta chains below, sequenced in a study of cytomegalovirus exposure and HLA in healthy donors. PCR involved 60 Vbeta and 13 Jbeta primers. Libraries were prepared by immunoSEQ multiplex PCR; TCRdb keeps only in-frame clonotypes and omits some of them. The repertoire holds over 150,000 clones, with around 74% as singletons. The source material was PBMCs. These TCRs come from a man younger than 35 in good health and CMV-seronegative.

This chain links TRBV7-9 with TRBJ2-2; the D gene is possibly TRBD1 (6 bases). Trimming left V 8 bases short and J 6 bases short, with 16 bases between. Germline CDR1 and CDR2: SEHNR and FQNEAQ (reference sequence). The CDR3 sequence is 14 residues long. The CDR3 DNA reads TGTGCCAGCTCCGCGGTCTGGGGGCCCGGGGAGCTGTTTTTT. Protein product: CASSAVWGPGELFF.

The V call is TRBV14, the J call TRBJ1-1, with D perhaps matching TRBD1 (5 bases). The length of the CDR3 is 14 residues. Germline CDR1 reads SGHDN; CDR2 reads FVKESK. Trimming took off 4 bases at V and 1 base at J, with 10 bases between the two ends. In DNA form, the CDR3 reads TGTGCCAGCAGCCTAACAACAGGGAACACTGAAGCTTTCTTT. Translation: CASSLTTGNTEAFF.

The chain combines TRBV10-3 with TRBJ2-5; 8 bases align to TRBD2. With 8 bases clipped from V and 4 bases from J, the junction kept 12 bases outside the gene matches. The length of the CDR3 is 15 residues. Germline assignment: CDR1 ENHRY and CDR2 SYGVKD. This CDR3 reads CAIGQGLGSLETQYF. The CDR3 coding sequence is TGTGCCATCGGGCAGGGACTAGGCTCTCTAGAGACCCAGTACTTC.

This clone was counted only a few times. At one end the junction does not follow the germline gene, possibly because of a read error. This chain uses TRBV19 with TRBJ2-1; 10 bases are shared with TRBD2. The germline V gene encodes CDR1 LNHDA and CDR2 SQIVND (reference sequence). This CDR3 has 16 amino acids. The CDR3 reads CASSLEIAGGLIPRVF. For the CDR3, the DNA is TGTGCCAGTAGCTTAGAGATAGCGGGGGGACTCATACCGAGGGTCTTC.

This clone appeared a few times. V usage is TRBV2 and J usage is TRBJ2-4; D perhaps matches TRBD2 (6 bases). The CDR3 sequence is 15 residues long. Trimming took 5 bases from V and 0 from J, leaving 11 bases between them. Germline V gene data show CDR1 as SNHLY and CDR2 as FYNNEI. The CDR3 DNA reads as TGTGCCAGCAGTCCCGGAGGGAGAGCCAAAAACATTCAGTACTTC. It encodes CASSPGGRAKNIQYF.

The chain carries TRBV6-1 and TRBJ2-7, with D tentatively TRBD1 (7 bases). Germline lookup yields CDR1 MNHNS and CDR2 SASEGT. This CDR3 region has 15 residues. V lost 0 bases, J lost 4 bases, and 13 bases lay in between. The CDR3 coding sequence is TGTGCCAGCAGTGAAGCATCGGCAGGGGGGTACGAGCAGTACGTC. Residues: CASSEASAGGYEQYV.

V is TRBV19 and J is TRBJ1-4, with TRBD1 as a possible D gene (6 bases). V was clipped by 8 bases and J by 7 bases, with 11 bases between them. The CDR3 runs 12 residues. Germline V lookup: CDR1 LNHDA, CDR2 SQIVND (reference sequence). Here the CDR3 DNA reads TGTGCCAGTGGGGGGGCCGGTGAAAAACTGTTTTTT. It encodes CASGGAGEKLFF.

The chain is built from TRBV19 and TRBJ2-4; D gene ambiguous. The germline V and J ends were trimmed by 4 bases and 4 bases, with 11 bases remaining between them. Germline V gene data show CDR1 as LNHDA and CDR2 as SQIVND (reference sequence). The CDR3 runs 14 residues. DNA for the CDR3: TGTGCCAGTAGTAAGTCTGGCGGTAAAAACATTCAGTACTTC. This gives the protein CASSKSGGKNIQYF.

J is TRBJ2-5 and V is TRBV6-1; 9 bases map to TRBD1. This CDR3 spans 12 amino acids. CDR1 is MNHNS and CDR2 is SASEGT in the germline V gene. V dropped 7 bases and J dropped 4; count of bases not matched to a gene: 1. CDR3 residues: CASNRGLETQYF. Written as DNA, the CDR3 is TGTGCCAGCAACAGGGGGCTAGAGACCCAGTACTTC.

The rearrangement links TRBV9 to TRBJ2-5; 11 nucleotides agree with TRBD2. Germline assignment: CDR1 SGDLS and CDR2 YYNGEE. There are 16 residues in the CDR3. The V gene end was trimmed by 0 bases and the J gene end by 1 base; junction bases not matched to a gene: 2. The DNA of the CDR3 is TGTGCCAGCAGCGTAGAGGGACTAGCGGTCCAAGAGACCCAGTACTTC. This translates into CASSVEGLAVQETQYF.